The rows below give T cell receptor beta chains drawn from one sample of a study of blood T cell repertoires in COVID-19. Generated by immunoSEQ multiplex PCR, the TCRdb table keeps only in-frame clones and is missing some. The sample contains around 140,000 clones, roughly 90% of which appear only once. The specimen sequenced was peripheral blood. These receptors were obtained from a man in his forties or fifties with active or convalescent COVID-19. The CDR3 runs from the conserved cysteine through the conserved F or W. The D gene is left open where the match is weak. Some rows mark clone size as missing; the rest say once, few, many or name a class of expanded clone.

V gene,D gene,CDR3 length,clone size,J gene,CDR3 DNA,CDR3 protein
TRBV10-3,NA,20,NA,TRBJ2-6,TGTGCCATCAGCCCCCGGCCTCGACAGCTATCACTCTCTGGGGCCAACGTCCTGACTTTC,CAISPRPRQLSLSGANVLTF
TRBV19,TRBD1,15,NA,TRBJ1-2,TGTGCCAGTAGTCCGCGTTCGGCAGGGGGCTATGGCTACACCTTC,CASSPRSAGGYGYTF
TRBV5-4,NA,15,once,TRBJ1-5,TGTGCCAGCAGCCCGGATACGGGTAGCAATCAGCCCCAGCATTTT,CASSPDTGSNQPQHF
TRBV19,NA,13,NA,TRBJ1-4,TGTGCCAGTAGTAGACAGACTAATGAAAAACTGTTTTTT,CASSRQTNEKLFF
TRBV19,TRBD2,16,NA,TRBJ2-1,TGTGCCAGTAGTCCCTGGGGCGGGGGGGCCGACAATGAGCAGTTCTTC,CASSPWGGGADNEQFF
TRBV5-8,TRBD1,16,NA,TRBJ1-2,TGTGCCAGCAGCTTGGCCCGACAGGGCGGGTTCTATGGCTACACCTTC,CASSLARQGGFYGYTF
TRBV10-3,TRBD1,14,NA,TRBJ2-5,TGTGCCATCAGCATAGGACAGGTCCAAGAGACCCAGTACTTC,CAISIGQVQETQYF
TRBV11-2,NA,13,NA,TRBJ1-1,TGTGCCAGCAGCTCGACCAGGGGCACTGAAGCTTTCTTT,CASSSTRGTEAFF
TRBV12-3/TRBV12-4,NA,12,NA,TRBJ1-5,TGTGCCAGCAGCCCCCAGGATCAGCCCCAGCATTTT,CASSPQDQPQHF
TRBV6-1,NA,18,NA,TRBJ1-3,TGTGCCAGCAGTGAAGCTTTTGGAGGAGGATCGGGTGGAAACACCATATATTTT,CASSEAFGGGSGGNTIYF
TRBV4-3,TRBD1,13,NA,TRBJ2-1,TGCGCCAGCAGCCACCGAGACAGGGTTGAGCAGTTCTTC,CASSHRDRVEQFF
TRBV27,NA,13,NA,TRBJ1-5,TGTGCCAGCAGTATCTTTAGCAATCAGCCCCAGCATTTT,CASSIFSNQPQHF
TRBV5-1,TRBD1,14,NA,TRBJ1-6,TGCGCCAGCAGCTTGGACAGGGGGGACTCACCCCTCCACTTT,CASSLDRGDSPLHF
TRBV7-2,TRBD1,17,NA,TRBJ1-2,TGTGCCAGCAGCTTAGCTCCACAGGGGCCCACTAACTATGGCTACACCTTC,CASSLAPQGPTNYGYTF
TRBV30,TRBD2,14,NA,TRBJ2-3,TGTGCCTGGAGTCAACTAGCGGAAGGGGATACGCAGTATTTT,CAWSQLAEGDTQYF
TRBV9,TRBD1,16,NA,TRBJ2-7,TGTGCCAGCAGCGGGACCGGGACAGGGGGCTTCTACGAGCAGTACTTC,CASSGTGTGGFYEQYF
TRBV3-1/TRBV3-2,TRBD2,16,NA,TRBJ2-5,TGTGCCAGCAGCCCAGGGACTAGCGGGAGGTTGGAGACCCAGTACTTC,CASSPGTSGRLETQYF
TRBV7-2,NA,16,NA,TRBJ2-5,TGTGCCAGCAGCTTAGCCCGGACAGGCGGGGGGGAGACCCAGTACTTC,CASSLARTGGGETQYF
TRBV2,NA,15,few,TRBJ2-2,TGTGCCAGCACCCTGGGGGCATCCATACTAGGGGAGCTGTTTTTT,CASTLGASILGELFF
TRBV6-6,NA,15,NA,TRBJ2-5,TGTGCCAGCAGTTCGACTAGTCCCGAGGGGGAGACCCAGTACTTC,CASSSTSPEGETQYF
TRBV21-1,NA,16,NA,TRBJ1-6,TGTGCCAGCTTTAGACTAAACCTTCGGATAAATTCACCCCTCCACTTT,CASFRLNLRINSPLHF
TRBV5-1,NA,14,few,TRBJ2-2,TGCGCCAGCAGCTTGGGACAGGTTACCGGGGAGCTGTTTTTT,CASSLGQVTGELFF
TRBV10-3,NA,16,NA,TRBJ2-4,TGTGCCATCAGTGAGTCCACAGGGGACTCCAAAAACATTCAGTACTTC,CAISESTGDSKNIQYF